This T cell receptor (beta chain) was identified during a study of blood T cell repertoires in COVID-19. In the study overall: The origin of the acute and convalescent COVID-19 samples was the United States, Italy and Spain. T cells, B-cell-depleted T cells, or PBMCs supplied cDNA or gDNA.

In the authors' workflow: Cell counts per sample came from amplifying reference gene primers. Method: immunoSEQ multiplex PCR; TCRdb's copy keeps in-frame clones and lacks some. For V, J and clone size, that table is used; D and trimming come from the DNA. The sample holds about 160,000 clones, about four fifths seen once. J lost 2 bases, V lost 4 bases, and 8 bases had no gene match. This CDR3 has 16 residues. Germline CDR1 reads SGHKS; CDR2 reads YYEKEE (reference sequence). The TCR was taken from a woman aged 55-75 years who had recovered from COVID-19. The specimen sequenced was PBMCs or T cells enriched from blood (not recorded which). The chain carries TRBV5-5 and TRBJ1-2; 10 nucleotides match TRBD1. The CDR3 coding sequence is TGTGCCAGCAGCCCTCGACAGGGGGCGGCGAACTATGGCTACACCTTC. Its protein is CASSPRQGAANYGYTF.